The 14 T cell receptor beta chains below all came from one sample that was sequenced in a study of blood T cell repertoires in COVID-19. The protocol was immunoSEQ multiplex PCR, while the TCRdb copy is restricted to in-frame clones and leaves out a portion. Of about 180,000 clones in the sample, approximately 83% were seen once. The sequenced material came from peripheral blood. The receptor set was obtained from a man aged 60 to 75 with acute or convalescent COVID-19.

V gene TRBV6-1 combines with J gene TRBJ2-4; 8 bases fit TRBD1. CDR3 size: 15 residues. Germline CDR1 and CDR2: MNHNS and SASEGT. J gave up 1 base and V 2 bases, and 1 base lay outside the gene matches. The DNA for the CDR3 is TGTGCCAGCAGTGAACAGGGGGCGGCCAAAAACATTCAGTACTTC. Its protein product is CASSEQGAAKNIQYF.

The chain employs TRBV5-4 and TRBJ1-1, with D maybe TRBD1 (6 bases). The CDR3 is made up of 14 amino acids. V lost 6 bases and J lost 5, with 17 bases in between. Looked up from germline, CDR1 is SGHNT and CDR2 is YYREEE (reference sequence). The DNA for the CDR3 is TGTGCCAGCACTCCTGATGGGAGGGGGACTGAAGCTTTCTTT. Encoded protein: CASTPDGRGTEAFF.

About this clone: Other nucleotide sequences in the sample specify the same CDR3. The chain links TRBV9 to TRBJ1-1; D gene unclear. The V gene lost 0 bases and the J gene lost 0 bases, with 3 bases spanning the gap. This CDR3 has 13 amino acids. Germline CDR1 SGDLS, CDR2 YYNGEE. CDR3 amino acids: CASSVAVNTEAFF. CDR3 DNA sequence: TGTGCCAGCAGCGTAGCAGTGAACACTGAAGCTTTCTTT.

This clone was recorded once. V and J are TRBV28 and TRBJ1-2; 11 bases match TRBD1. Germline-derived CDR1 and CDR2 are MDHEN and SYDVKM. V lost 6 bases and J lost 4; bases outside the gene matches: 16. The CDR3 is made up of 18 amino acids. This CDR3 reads CASRPYPGQGGKAYGYTF. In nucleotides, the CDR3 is TGTGCCAGCAGGCCTTACCCGGGACAGGGGGGGAAGGCCTATGGCTACACCTTC.

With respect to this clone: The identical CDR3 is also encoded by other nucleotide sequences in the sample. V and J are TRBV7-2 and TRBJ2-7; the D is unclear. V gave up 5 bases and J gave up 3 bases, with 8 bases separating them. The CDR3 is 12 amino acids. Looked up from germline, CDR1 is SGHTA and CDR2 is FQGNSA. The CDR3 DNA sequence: TGTGCCAGCAGCCTTAGCCGCTACGAGCAGTACTTC. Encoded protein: CASSLSRYEQYF.

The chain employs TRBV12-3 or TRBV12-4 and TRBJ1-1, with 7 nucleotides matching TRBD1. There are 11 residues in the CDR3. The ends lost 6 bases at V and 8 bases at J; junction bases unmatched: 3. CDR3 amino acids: CASRLQGEAFF. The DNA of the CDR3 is TGTGCCAGCAGACTACAGGGGGAAGCTTTCTTT.

The CDR3 nucleotides are TGTGCCAGCAACTTGGGACAGGGGGCTCTAGATACGCAGTATTTT. Translating gives CASNLGQGALDTQYF. The chain has TRBV7-3 and TRBJ2-3; 12 positions match TRBD1. Germline V gene lookup returns CDR1 SGHTA and CDR2 FQGTGA. This CDR3 has 15 amino acids. Germline trimming cut 7 bases from V and 5 bases from J; bases unmatched to any gene: 7.

CDR3 sequence (DNA): TGTGCCAGCAGTCCAACTTCCACCGGGGAGCTGTTTTTT. It yields the protein CASSPTSTGELFF. J is TRBJ2-2 and V is TRBV27, with D uncertain. Trimming took off 5 bases at V and 4 bases at J, with 8 bases between the two ends. The CDR3 is 13 amino acids. Germline V CDR1 and CDR2: MNHEY, SMNVEV (reference sequence).

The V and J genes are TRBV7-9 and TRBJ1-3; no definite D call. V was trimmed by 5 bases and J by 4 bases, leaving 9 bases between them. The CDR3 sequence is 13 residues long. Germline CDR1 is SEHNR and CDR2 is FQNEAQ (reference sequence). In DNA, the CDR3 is TGTGCCAGCAGCGAGCGAGGGGGAAACACCATATATTTT. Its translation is CASSERGGNTIYF.

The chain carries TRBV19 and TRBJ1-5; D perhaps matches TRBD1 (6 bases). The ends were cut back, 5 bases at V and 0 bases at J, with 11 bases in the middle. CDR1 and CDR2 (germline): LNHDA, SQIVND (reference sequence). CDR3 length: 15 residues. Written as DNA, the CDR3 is TGTGCCAGTAGTCGGGACATCTATAGCAATCAGCCCCAGCATTTT. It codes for CASSRDIYSNQPQHF.

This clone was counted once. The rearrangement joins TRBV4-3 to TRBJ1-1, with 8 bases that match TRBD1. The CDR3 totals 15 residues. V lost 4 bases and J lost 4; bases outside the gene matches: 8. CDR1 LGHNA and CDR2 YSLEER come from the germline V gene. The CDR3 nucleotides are TGCGCCAGCAGCCCCCAGGGGGCCGCCGGCACTGAAGCTTTCTTT. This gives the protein CASSPQGAAGTEAFF.

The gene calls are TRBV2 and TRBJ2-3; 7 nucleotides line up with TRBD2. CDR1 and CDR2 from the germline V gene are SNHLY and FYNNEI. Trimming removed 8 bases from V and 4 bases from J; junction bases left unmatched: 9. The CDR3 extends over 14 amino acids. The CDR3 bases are TGTGCCAGCGCCGAAGGGAGGGGCCCAGATACGCAGTATTTT. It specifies CASAEGRGPDTQYF.

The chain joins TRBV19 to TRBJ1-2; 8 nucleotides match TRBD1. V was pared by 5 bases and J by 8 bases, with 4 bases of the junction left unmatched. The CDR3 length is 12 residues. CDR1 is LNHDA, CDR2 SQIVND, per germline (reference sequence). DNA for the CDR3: TGTGCCAGTAGTCTCGGACAGGGAGGCTACACCTTC. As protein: CASSLGQGGYTF.

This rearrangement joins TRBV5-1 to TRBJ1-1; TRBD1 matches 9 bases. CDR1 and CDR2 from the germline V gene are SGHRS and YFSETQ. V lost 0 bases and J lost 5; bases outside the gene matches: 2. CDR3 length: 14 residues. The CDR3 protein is CASSLGDRETEAFF. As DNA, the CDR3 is TGCGCCAGCAGCTTGGGGGACAGGGAGACTGAAGCTTTCTTT.